The clone carrying this TCR beta chain occurred many times. The sample belongs to a study of T cells in Graves' hyperthyroidism and ophthalmopathy. Amplified TCR beta CDR3 regions came from RNA transcripts. In the first-round RT-PCR of the TCR CDR3, the HTBI primer set was used. MiXCR was run by TCRdb on the multiplex PCR reads, yielding one entry per CDR3 protein. Among some 580,000 distinct CDR3 sequences listed, approximately 15% were seen once. J was trimmed by 7 bases and V by 2 bases; bases with no gene match: 11. This CDR3 is built from 17 residues. Germline CDR1 is MNHEY and CDR2 is SVGEGT. Ophthalmopathy patients had Clinical Activity Score at least 3, NOSPECS grade at least 4, duration under 3 months. Patients were excluded because of uncontrolled infection, other autoimmune disease, pregnancy or lactation.

V gene TRBV6-2 or TRBV6-3 combines with J gene TRBJ1-6; 7 nucleotides agree with TRBD1. The sequence was collected from a woman in her thirties or forties with Graves' ophthalmopathy. The sample comprised blood. In DNA, the CDR3 is TGTGCCAGCAGTTACCCATGGGAAGGGGGCAAAAATTCACCCCTCCACTTT. Translating gives CASSYPWEGGKNSPLHF.